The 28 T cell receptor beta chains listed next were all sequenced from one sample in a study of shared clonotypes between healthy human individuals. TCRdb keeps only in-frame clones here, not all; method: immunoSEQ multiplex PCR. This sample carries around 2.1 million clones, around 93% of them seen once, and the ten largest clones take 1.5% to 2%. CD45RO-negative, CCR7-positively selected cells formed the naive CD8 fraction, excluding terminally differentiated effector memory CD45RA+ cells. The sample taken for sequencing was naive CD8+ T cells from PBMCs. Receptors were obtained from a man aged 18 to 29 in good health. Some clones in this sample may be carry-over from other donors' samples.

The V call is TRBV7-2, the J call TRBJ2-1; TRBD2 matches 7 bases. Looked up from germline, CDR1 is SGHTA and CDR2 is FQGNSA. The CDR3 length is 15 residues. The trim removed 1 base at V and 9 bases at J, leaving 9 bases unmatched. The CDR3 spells CASSLVRERGVEQFF. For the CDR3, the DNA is TGTGCCAGCAGCTTAGTGCGGGAGAGGGGCGTTGAGCAGTTCTTC.

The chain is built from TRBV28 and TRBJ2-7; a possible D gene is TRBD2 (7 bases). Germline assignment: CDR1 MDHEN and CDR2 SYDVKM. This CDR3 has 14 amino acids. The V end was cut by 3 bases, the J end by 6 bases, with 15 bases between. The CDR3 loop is CASSFGGGGLEQYF. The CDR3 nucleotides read TGTGCCAGCAGTTTTGGCGGCGGGGGCCTCGAGCAGTACTTC.

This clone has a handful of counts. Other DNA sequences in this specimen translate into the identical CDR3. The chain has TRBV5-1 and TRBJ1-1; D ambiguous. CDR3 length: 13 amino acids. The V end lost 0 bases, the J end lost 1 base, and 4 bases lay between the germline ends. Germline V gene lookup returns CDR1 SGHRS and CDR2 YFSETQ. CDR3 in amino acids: CASSLGGNTEAFF. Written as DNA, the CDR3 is TGCGCCAGCAGCTTGGGGGGGAACACTGAAGCTTTCTTT.

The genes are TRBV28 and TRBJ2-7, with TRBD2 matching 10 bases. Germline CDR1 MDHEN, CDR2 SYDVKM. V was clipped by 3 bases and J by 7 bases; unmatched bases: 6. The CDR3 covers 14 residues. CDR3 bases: TGTGCCAGCAGTTTGACTAGCGGGTTGGGAGAGCAGTACTTC. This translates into CASSLTSGLGEQYF.

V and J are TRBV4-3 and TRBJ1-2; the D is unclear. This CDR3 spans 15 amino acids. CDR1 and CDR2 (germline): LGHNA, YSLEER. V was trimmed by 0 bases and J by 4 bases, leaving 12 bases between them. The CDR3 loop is CASSQDGSGIYGYTF. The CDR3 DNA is TGCGCCAGCAGCCAAGATGGTTCGGGGATCTATGGCTACACCTTC.

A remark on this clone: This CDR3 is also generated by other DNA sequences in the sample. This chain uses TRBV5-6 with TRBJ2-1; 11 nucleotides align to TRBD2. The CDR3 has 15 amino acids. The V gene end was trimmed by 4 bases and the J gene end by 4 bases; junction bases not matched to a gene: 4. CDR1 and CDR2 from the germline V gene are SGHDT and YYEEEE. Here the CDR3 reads CASSLGTSGYNEQFF. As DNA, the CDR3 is TGTGCCAGCAGCCTAGGGACTAGCGGATACAATGAGCAGTTCTTC.

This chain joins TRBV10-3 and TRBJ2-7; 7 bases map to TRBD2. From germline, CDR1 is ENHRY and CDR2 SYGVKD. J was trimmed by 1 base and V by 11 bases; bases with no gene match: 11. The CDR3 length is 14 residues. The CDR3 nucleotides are TGTGCCCCCCGGGGGGTACGCAGTTCCTACGAGCAGTACTTC. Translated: CAPRGVRSSYEQYF.

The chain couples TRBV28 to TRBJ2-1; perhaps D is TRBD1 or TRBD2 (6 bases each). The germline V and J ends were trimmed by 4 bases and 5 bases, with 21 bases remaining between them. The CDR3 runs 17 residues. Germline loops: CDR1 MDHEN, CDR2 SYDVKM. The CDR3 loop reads CASSSLGAGTTDNEQFF. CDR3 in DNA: TGTGCCAGCAGTTCCCTCGGGGCGGGGACAACGGACAATGAGCAGTTCTTC.

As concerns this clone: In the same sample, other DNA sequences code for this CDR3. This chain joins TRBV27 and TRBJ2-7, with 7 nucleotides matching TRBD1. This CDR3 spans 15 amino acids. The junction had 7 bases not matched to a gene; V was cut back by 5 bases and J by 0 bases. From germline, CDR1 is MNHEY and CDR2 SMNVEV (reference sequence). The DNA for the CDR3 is TGTGCCAGCAGTCCAGGACAGGCCAGCTCCTACGAGCAGTACTTC. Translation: CASSPGQASSYEQYF.

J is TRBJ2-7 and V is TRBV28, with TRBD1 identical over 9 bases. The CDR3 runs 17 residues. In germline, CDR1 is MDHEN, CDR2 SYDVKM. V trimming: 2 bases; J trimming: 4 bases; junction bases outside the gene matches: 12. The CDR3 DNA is TGTGCCAGCAGTTTACAAACCATGCGACAGGGGGGATACGAGCAGTACTTC. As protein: CASSLQTMRQGGYEQYF. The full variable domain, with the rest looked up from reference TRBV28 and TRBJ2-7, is DVKVTQSSRYLVKRTGEKVFLECVQDMDHENMFWYRQDPGLGLRLIYFSYDVKMKEKGDIPEGYSVSREKKERFSLILESASTNQTSMYLCASSLQTMRQGGYEQYFGPGTRLTVT.

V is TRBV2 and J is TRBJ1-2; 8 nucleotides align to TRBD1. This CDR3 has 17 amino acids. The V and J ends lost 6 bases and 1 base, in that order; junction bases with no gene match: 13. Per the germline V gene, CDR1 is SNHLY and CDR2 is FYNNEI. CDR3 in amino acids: CASRGDRGEVVNYGYTF. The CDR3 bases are TGTGCCAGCAGGGGAGACAGGGGAGAGGTTGTTAACTATGGCTACACCTTC.

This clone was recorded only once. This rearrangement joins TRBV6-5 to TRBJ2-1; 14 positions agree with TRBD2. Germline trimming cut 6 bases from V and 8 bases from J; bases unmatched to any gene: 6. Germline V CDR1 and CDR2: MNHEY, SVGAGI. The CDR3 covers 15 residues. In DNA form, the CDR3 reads TGTGCCAGCAGCGGGACTAGCGGGAGCAGTGATGAGCAGTTCTTC. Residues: CASSGTSGSSDEQFF.

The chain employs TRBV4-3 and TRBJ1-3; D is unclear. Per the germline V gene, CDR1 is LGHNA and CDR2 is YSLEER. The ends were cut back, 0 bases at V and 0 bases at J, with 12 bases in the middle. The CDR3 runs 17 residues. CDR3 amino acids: CASSQDYVIFSGNTIYF. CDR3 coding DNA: TGCGCCAGCAGCCAAGACTATGTGATTTTCTCTGGAAACACCATATATTTT.

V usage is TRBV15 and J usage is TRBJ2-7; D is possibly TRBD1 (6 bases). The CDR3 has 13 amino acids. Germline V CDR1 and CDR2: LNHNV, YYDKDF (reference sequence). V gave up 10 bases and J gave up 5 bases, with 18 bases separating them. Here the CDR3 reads CASQTGYSHEQYF. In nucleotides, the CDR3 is TGTGCCAGCCAAACAGGGTATTCCCACGAGCAGTACTTC.

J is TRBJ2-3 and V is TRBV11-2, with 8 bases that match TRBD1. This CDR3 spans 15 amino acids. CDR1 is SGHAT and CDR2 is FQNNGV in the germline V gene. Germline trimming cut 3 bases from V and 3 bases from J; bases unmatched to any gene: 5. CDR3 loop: CASSFLRTGTDTQYF. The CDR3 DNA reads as TGTGCCAGCAGCTTCCTAAGGACAGGGACAGATACGCAGTATTTT.

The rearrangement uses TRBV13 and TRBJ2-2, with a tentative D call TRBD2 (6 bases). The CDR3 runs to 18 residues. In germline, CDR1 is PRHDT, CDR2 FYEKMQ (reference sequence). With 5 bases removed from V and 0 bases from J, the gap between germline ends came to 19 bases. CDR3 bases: TGTGCCAGCAGCCCGCTAAACCCTGGACTATCGAACACCGGGGAGCTGTTTTTT. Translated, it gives CASSPLNPGLSNTGELFF. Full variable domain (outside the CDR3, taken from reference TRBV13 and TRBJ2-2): AAGVIQSPRHLIKEKRETATLKCYPIPRHDTVYWYQQGPGQDPQFLISFYEKMQSDKGSIPDRFSAQQFSDYHSELNMSSLELGDSALYFCASSPLNPGLSNTGELFFGEGSRLTVL.

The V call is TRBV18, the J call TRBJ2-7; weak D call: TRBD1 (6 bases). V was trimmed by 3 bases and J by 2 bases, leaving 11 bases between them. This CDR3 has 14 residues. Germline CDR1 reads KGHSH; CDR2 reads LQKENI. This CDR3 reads CASSPGRGPYEQYF. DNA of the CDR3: TGTGCCAGCTCACCGGGCAGGGGCCCCTACGAGCAGTACTTC.

The CDR3 here is CASSLSLVPNEQFF. The CDR3 nucleotides are TGTGCCAGCAGCTTAAGCCTAGTTCCCAATGAGCAGTTCTTC. J is TRBJ2-1 and V is TRBV7-9; D gene ambiguous. CDR1 and CDR2 (germline): SEHNR, FQNEAQ (reference sequence). With 2 bases removed from V and 6 bases from J, the gap between germline ends came to 11 bases. The CDR3 sequence is 14 residues long. The whole variable domain, filled in from reference TRBV7-9 and TRBJ2-1, reads DTGVSQNPRHKITKRGQNVTFRCDPISEHNRLYWYRQTLGQGPEFLTYFQNEAQLEKSRLLSDRFSAERPKGSFSTLEIQRTEQGDSAMYLCASSLSLVPNEQFFGPGTRLTVL.

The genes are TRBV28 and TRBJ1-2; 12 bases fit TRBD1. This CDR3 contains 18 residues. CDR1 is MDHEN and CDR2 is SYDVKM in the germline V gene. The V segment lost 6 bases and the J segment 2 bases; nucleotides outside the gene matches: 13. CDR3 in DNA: TGTGCCAGCAGCCCTCGGGGGACAGGGGGCGGGCGGAACTATGGCTACACCTTC. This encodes CASSPRGTGGGRNYGYTF.

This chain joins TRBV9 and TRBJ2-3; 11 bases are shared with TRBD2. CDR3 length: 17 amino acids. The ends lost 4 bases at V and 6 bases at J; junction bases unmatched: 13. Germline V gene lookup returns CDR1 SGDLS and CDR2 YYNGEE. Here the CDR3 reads CASSSTTSGRYSDTQYF. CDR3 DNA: TGTGCCAGCAGCTCCACCACTAGCGGGAGATATTCGGATACGCAGTATTTT.

The CDR3 here is CASSVRPGPDTQYF. The CDR3 nucleotides read TGTGCCAGCAGCGTCAGGCCAGGTCCAGATACGCAGTATTTT. J is TRBJ2-3 and V is TRBV9; no reliable D call. Germline V gene lookup returns CDR1 SGDLS and CDR2 YYNGEE. V lost 2 bases and J 4 bases, leaving 11 bases between the germline ends. The CDR3 length is 14 residues.

The CDR3 coding sequence is TGTGCCAGCAGCTTGGAGCTAAAGGAGACCCAGTACTTC. Amino acid sequence: CASSLELKETQYF. The chain employs TRBV5-6 and TRBJ2-5; no reliable D call. The V end was cut by 0 bases, the J end by 5 bases, with 8 bases between. CDR1 is SGHDT and CDR2 is YYEEEE in the germline V gene. The CDR3 has 13 residues.

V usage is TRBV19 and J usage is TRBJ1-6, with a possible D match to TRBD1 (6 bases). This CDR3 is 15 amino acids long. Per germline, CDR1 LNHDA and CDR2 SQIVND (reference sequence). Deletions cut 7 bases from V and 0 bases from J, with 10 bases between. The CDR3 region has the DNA TGTGCCAGTACCGACAGGAGCTCCTATAATTCACCCCTCCACTTT. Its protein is CASTDRSSYNSPLHF.

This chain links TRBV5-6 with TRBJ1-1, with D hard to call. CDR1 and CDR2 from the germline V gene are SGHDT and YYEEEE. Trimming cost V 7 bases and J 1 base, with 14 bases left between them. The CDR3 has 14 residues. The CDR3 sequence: CASGLSSGNTEAFF. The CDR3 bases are TGTGCCAGCGGACTATCGAGCGGGAACACTGAAGCTTTCTTT.

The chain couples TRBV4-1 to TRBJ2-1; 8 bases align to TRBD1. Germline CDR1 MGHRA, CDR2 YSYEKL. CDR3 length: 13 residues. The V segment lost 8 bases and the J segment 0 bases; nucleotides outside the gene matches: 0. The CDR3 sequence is CASGTGSYNEQFF. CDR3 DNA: TGCGCCAGCGGGACAGGCTCCTACAATGAGCAGTTCTTC.

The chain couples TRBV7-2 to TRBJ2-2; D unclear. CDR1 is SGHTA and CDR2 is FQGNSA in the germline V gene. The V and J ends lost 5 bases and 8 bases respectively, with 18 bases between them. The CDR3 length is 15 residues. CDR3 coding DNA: TGTGCCAGCAGCCTCCAAACTGGATTCCTGGGGGAGCTGTTTTTT. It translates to CASSLQTGFLGELFF.

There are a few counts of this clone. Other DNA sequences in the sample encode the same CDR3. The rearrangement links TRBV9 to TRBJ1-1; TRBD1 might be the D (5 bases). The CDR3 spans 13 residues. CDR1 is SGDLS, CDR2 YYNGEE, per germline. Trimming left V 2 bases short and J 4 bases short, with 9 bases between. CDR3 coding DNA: TGTGCCAGCAGCGTTGGAGGGACCACTGAAGCTTTCTTT. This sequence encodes CASSVGGTTEAFF.

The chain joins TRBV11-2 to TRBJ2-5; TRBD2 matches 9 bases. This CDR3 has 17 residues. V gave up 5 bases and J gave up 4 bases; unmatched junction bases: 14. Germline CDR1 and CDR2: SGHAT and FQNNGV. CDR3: CASSPLKGREGGETQYF. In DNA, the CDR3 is TGTGCCAGCAGCCCTTTAAAGGGGCGGGAGGGTGGAGAGACCCAGTACTTC.